Below are 20 T cell receptor beta chains sequenced from a single sample in a study of OX40 agonist ivuxolimab in advanced cancers. Measured with immunoSEQ multiplex PCR; TCRdb has only the in-frame clones, and not every one. The sample contains about 36,000 clones, 88% of which appear only once. This specimen consisted of CD4+ or CD8+ T cells sorted from blood, obtained in a trial of the OX40 agonist ivuxolimab. The receptors were sampled from an adult with an advanced solid tumor such as melanoma, head and neck, liver or kidney cancer.

The V and J genes are TRBV6-1 and TRBJ1-2, with D unresolved. The CDR3 is 14 residues long. Trimming pared 9 bases from V and 4 bases from J, leaving 18 bases between. CDR1 and CDR2 (germline): MNHNS, SASEGT. CDR3 residues: CASGRTLNPYGYTF. The CDR3 DNA follows: TGTGCCAGTGGACGGACGCTAAACCCCTATGGCTACACCTTC.

The V gene is TRBV9, the J gene TRBJ2-3, with D unclear. Germline V CDR1 and CDR2: SGDLS, YYNGEE. The length of the CDR3 is 15 residues. Trimming stripped 4 bases from V and 5 bases from J, with 17 bases between. The CDR3 reads CASSPRTSIRDTQYF. CDR3 DNA: TGTGCCAGCAGCCCCCGGACCAGTATCAGAGATACGCAGTATTTT.

This chain uses TRBV21-1 with TRBJ1-6; the table's D gene call, TRBD1, was not cross checked with the DNA. TRBV21-1 is a pseudogene segment. The CDR3 is made up of 16 amino acids. Written as DNA, the CDR3 is TGTGCCAGCAGCAAAGGGCAGTCCTCTTATAATTCACCCCTCCACTTT. Its translation: CASSKGQSSYNSPLHF.

The chain combines TRBV7-8 with TRBJ2-1, with TRBD2 matching over 8 bases. The CDR3 covers 15 residues. The ends lost 5 bases at V and 6 bases at J; junction bases unmatched: 9. Germline CDR1 reads SGHVS; CDR2 reads FQNEAQ. The CDR3: CASSLTGTSSNEQFF. In DNA, the CDR3 is TGTGCCAGCAGCCTCACCGGGACTAGTTCCAATGAGCAGTTCTTC.

The rearrangement links TRBV7-3 to TRBJ2-1, with 7 bases lining up with TRBD1. CDR3 length equals 15 residues. Trimming at V came to 1 base and at J to 7 bases, leaving 7 bases not matched to a gene. Germline V gene data show CDR1 as SGHTA and CDR2 as FQGTGA. Here the CDR3 DNA reads TGTGCCAGCAGCTTAAGCTCTGCCAGGGGGAATGAGCAGTTCTTC. Protein: CASSLSSARGNEQFF.

This chain connects TRBV29-1 to TRBJ2-7, with 7 nucleotides matching TRBD1. This CDR3 region has 14 residues. V was clipped by 4 bases and J by 3 bases; unmatched bases: 9. Germline V gives CDR1 SQVTM, CDR2 ANQGSEA. The CDR3 DNA follows: TGCAGCGTTGTCTTAAGGACAGGTTACTACGAGCAGTACTTC. This gives the protein CSVVLRTGYYEQYF.

The chain carries TRBV4-1 and TRBJ2-6; D may be TRBD1 or TRBD2 (5 bases each). The CDR3 runs 16 residues. The V gene's germline CDR1 is MGHRA and CDR2 YSYEKL. The germline V and J ends were trimmed by 4 bases and 2 bases, with 12 bases remaining between them. CDR3 bases: TGCGCCAGCAGCCGGGACCAAAACCCTGGGGCCAACGTCCTGACTTTC. Residues: CASSRDQNPGANVLTF.

The chain carries TRBV29-1 and TRBJ2-5, with 9 positions matching TRBD2. There are 15 residues in the CDR3. V dropped 7 bases and J dropped 4; count of bases not matched to a gene: 13. CDR1 is SQVTM, CDR2 ANQGSEA, per germline. The CDR3 region is CSAPVGGGALETQYF. The CDR3 DNA is TGCAGCGCCCCAGTTGGCGGGGGGGCTTTAGAGACCCAGTACTTC. Looking up the rest from reference TRBV29-1 and TRBJ2-5 gives the full variable domain: SAVISQKPSRDICQRGTSLTIQCQVDSQVTMMFWYRQQPGQSLTLIATANQGSEATYESGFVIDKFPISRPNLTFSTLTVSNMSPEDSSIYLCSAPVGGGALETQYFGPGTRLLVL.

The genes are TRBV4-1 and TRBJ1-5; no clear D. The CDR3 spans 14 residues. V lost 1 base to trimming and J lost 4 bases, with 8 bases between them. Germline assignment: CDR1 MGHRA and CDR2 YSYEKL. The CDR3 DNA is TGCGCCAGCAGCCAAGTGGGCAGAAATCAGCCCCAGCATTTT. This translates into CASSQVGRNQPQHF.

This chain uses TRBV7-6 with TRBJ2-3, with unresolved D. V was trimmed by 5 bases and J by 4 bases, leaving 13 bases between them. The CDR3 sequence is 14 residues long. Germline CDR1 and CDR2: SGHVS and FNYEAQ. CDR3 in amino acids: CASSVRTRPDTQYF. In DNA, the CDR3 is TGTGCCAGCAGCGTAAGGACCCGACCAGATACGCAGTATTTT.

V gene TRBV28 combines with J gene TRBJ2-7; no definite D call. Germline-derived CDR1 and CDR2 are MDHEN and SYDVKM. The CDR3 is made up of 12 amino acids. V lost 5 bases and J 12 bases, leaving 17 bases between the germline ends. CDR3 sequence reads: CASSLPSAVRYF. The CDR3 DNA reads TGTGCCAGCAGTCTCCCGTCGGCAGTAAGGTACTTC.

The V and J genes are TRBV28 and TRBJ1-6, with D unclear. The CDR3 extends over 18 amino acids. With 4 bases removed from V and 0 bases from J, the gap between germline ends came to 16 bases. The germline gives CDR1 MDHEN, CDR2 SYDVKM. The CDR3 sequence: CASSSPRGTSSYNSPLHF. The CDR3 DNA reads TGTGCCAGCAGTTCTCCCCGTGGTACTAGCTCCTATAATTCACCCCTCCACTTT.

V usage is TRBV30 and J usage is TRBJ2-1; 12 positions agree with TRBD2. Germline trimming cut 2 bases from V and 8 bases from J; bases unmatched to any gene: 16. Germline CDR1 GTSNPN, CDR2 SVGIG (reference sequence). The CDR3 is 18 amino acids. The CDR3 nucleotides are TGTGCCTGGAGTAACGGTCTAGCGGGAGGGCTAGGAATGGATGAGCAGTTCTTC. Amino acids: CAWSNGLAGGLGMDEQFF.

This clone has a single count. The genes are TRBV28 and TRBJ2-7, with D unresolved. Trimming took 7 bases from V and 4 from J, leaving 23 bases between them. From germline, CDR1 is MDHEN and CDR2 SYDVKM. The CDR3 runs to 16 residues. CDR3 region: CASIPTRTPKPYEQYF. CDR3 nucleotides: TGTGCCAGCATCCCAACAAGAACACCCAAGCCGTACGAGCAGTACTTC.

This clone was seen a single time. The chain joins TRBV27 to TRBJ1-3, with 7 nucleotides matching TRBD1. Germline V gene lookup returns CDR1 MNHEY and CDR2 SMNVEV (reference sequence). Trimming removed 2 bases from V and 2 bases from J; junction bases left unmatched: 6. CDR3 size: 16 residues. CDR3 region: CASSLRQTGAGNTIYF. For the CDR3, the DNA is TGTGCCAGCAGTTTACGCCAAACAGGGGCTGGAAACACCATATATTTT.

V usage is TRBV11-2 and J usage is TRBJ2-5; the match to TRBD2 covers 14 bases. Germline V gene data show CDR1 as SGHAT and CDR2 as FQNNGV. CDR3 size: 16 residues. Trimming removed 5 bases from V and 5 bases from J; junction bases left unmatched: 7. CDR3 nucleotides: TGTGCCAGCAGCACCGGACTAGCGGGAGGAGTTGAGACCCAGTACTTC. Amino acid sequence: CASSTGLAGGVETQYF.

The chain carries TRBV5-1 and TRBJ2-7, with 8 bases matching TRBD1. This CDR3 has 15 residues. J was trimmed by 4 bases and V by 4 bases; bases with no gene match: 10. Germline CDR1 is SGHRS and CDR2 is YFSETQ. Here the CDR3 reads CASSRDRGLSYEQYF. Here the CDR3 DNA reads TGCGCCAGCAGCCGAGACAGGGGACTCTCTTACGAGCAGTACTTC.

This rearrangement joins TRBV4-1 to TRBJ1-5, with D hard to call. Trimming cost V 1 base and J 11 bases, with 21 bases left between them. The germline V gene has CDR1 MGHRA and CDR2 YSYEKL. The CDR3 length is 16 residues. The CDR3 DNA reads TGCGCCAGCAGCCAAGGTCCCCGAGACGGACTCAGGACCCAGCATTTT. Its protein is CASSQGPRDGLRTQHF.

This clone was observed a single time. The V call is TRBV28, the J call TRBJ2-7; D not certain. Germline V gene sequence: CDR1 MDHEN, CDR2 SYDVKM. The CDR3 is made up of 16 amino acids. With 4 bases removed from V and 0 bases from J, the gap between germline ends came to 16 bases. CDR3: CASSSVIGLSSYEQYF. CDR3 in DNA: TGTGCCAGCAGTTCCGTGATTGGATTGAGCTCCTACGAGCAGTACTTC.

The chain joins TRBV28 to TRBJ2-3, with D perhaps given as TRBD1 or TRBD2 (5 bases each). The V gene's germline CDR1 is MDHEN and CDR2 SYDVKM. The CDR3 consists of 16 residues. The V end was cut by 1 base, the J end by 3 bases, with 14 bases between. CDR3 protein: CASSLYPGPLTDTQYF. DNA of the CDR3: TGTGCCAGCAGTTTATATCCGGGGCCCTTAACAGATACGCAGTATTTT.